This record looks at one T cell receptor (beta chain) sequence and its context. The sample comes from a study of blood T cell repertoires in COVID-19. The table came from immunoSEQ multiplex PCR; TCRdb's copy has only in-frame clones and leaves some out. The sample lists 65,000 to 70,000 clones, approximately 84% occurring once. Germline assignment: CDR1 MGHDK and CDR2 SYGVNS. The CDR3 totals 18 residues. V lost 0 bases, J lost 1 base, and 15 bases lay in between. The sequencing sample was made of peripheral blood. The receptor's source is an older woman with acute or convalescent COVID-19. This sequence joins TRBV25-1 and TRBJ2-2, with D possibly TRBD2 on 7 matching bases. This chain's CDR3 is CASSEYRGGVLNTGELFF. For the CDR3, the DNA is TGTGCCAGCAGTGAATATAGGGGGGGCGTATTGAACACCGGGGAGCTGTTTTTT.